These 10 T cell receptor beta chains were sequenced from one sample in a study of monozygotic twins with inflammatory bowel disease. TCRdb reprocessed the 5' RACE reads, with one entry per CDR3 protein and no DNA. Recorded for this sample: around 380,000 distinct CDR3 sequences. The source material was blood. Receptors originate from a human donor with ulcerative colitis or Crohn's disease, or a healthy co-twin of an affected twin (not recorded which).

The V and J genes are TRBV20-1 and TRBJ2-3; with no DNA, the TCRdb D assignment of TRBD2 cannot be verified. CDR1 DFQATT and CDR2 SNEGSKA come from the germline V gene (reference sequence). The CDR3 contains 15 residues. The CDR3: CSARDSGLSADTQYF.

The V call is TRBV14, the J call TRBJ1-3; TCRdb indicates TRBD1, and absent DNA this call remains unverified. CDR3 length equals 16 residues. The germline CDR1 and CDR2 sequences are SGHDN and FVKESK. The CDR3 reads CASSPTRSRPGNTIYF.

V and J are TRBV29-1 and TRBJ1-5. The CDR3 is 13 residues long. The germline V gene encodes CDR1 SQVTM and CDR2 ANQGSEA. The CDR3 reads CSVSHGLDQPQHF.

The chain couples TRBV4-2 to TRBJ1-2; the D call from TCRdb, TRBD1, cannot be confirmed without DNA. CDR3 length: 15 residues. Germline CDR1 and CDR2: LGHNA and YNFKEQ. CDR3 sequence: CASSQDTGTNYGYTF.

V usage is TRBV5-1 and J usage is TRBJ1-1; TCRdb's D call, TRBD1, is unchecked because there is no DNA. Germline V gene data show CDR1 as SGHRS and CDR2 as YFSETQ. The CDR3 consists of 15 residues. CDR3 residues: CASSLSGTANTEAFF.

The chain joins TRBV18 to TRBJ2-5; the TRBD1 assignment by TCRdb is unverifiable without DNA. CDR1 and CDR2 from the germline V gene are KGHSH and LQKENI. The CDR3 runs to 15 residues. CDR3 protein: CASYFSGAPQETQYF.

The V gene is TRBV7-8, the J gene TRBJ2-1; TCRdb reports TRBD2, a call that lacks DNA to check it against. The germline V gene has CDR1 SGHVS and CDR2 FQNEAQ. There are 17 residues in the CDR3. The CDR3 region is CASSLLLQGGGYNEQFF.

The genes are TRBV10-3 and TRBJ2-4. Per germline, CDR1 ENHRY and CDR2 SYGVKD. The CDR3 extends over 14 amino acids. The CDR3: CAISESTDGNIQYF.

J is TRBJ1-2 and V is TRBV5-1; TCRdb names TRBD1, which stays unverified in the absence of DNA. Germline-derived CDR1 and CDR2 are SGHRS and YFSETQ. The CDR3 is made up of 13 amino acids. The CDR3 protein is CASGDGANYGYTF.

This chain uses TRBV20-1 with TRBJ2-3; TCRdb's assignment of TRBD2 cannot be checked, as there is no DNA. Per germline, CDR1 DFQATT and CDR2 SNEGSKA (reference sequence). The CDR3 is 18 residues long. CDR3 region: CSAPGLAGGLTSTDTQYF.